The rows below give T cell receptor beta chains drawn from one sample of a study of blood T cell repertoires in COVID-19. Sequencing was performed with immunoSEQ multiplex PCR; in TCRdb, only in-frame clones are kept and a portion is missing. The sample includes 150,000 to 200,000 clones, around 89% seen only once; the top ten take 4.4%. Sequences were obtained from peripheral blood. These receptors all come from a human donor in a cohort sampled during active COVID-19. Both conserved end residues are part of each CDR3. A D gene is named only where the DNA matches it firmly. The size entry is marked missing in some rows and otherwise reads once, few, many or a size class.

CDR3 protein: CASSSRDRGYNEQFF
CDR3 DNA: TGTGCCAGCAGCTCCCGGGACAGGGGATACAATGAGCAGTTCTTC
V gene: TRBV5-6
J gene: TRBJ2-1
clone size: -
D gene: TRBD1

CDR3 protein: CASSLYGRWGGNTEAFF
CDR3 DNA: TGTGCCAGCAGTTTATATGGTAGGTGGGGAGGGAACACTGAAGCTTTCTTT
V gene: TRBV27
J gene: TRBJ1-1
clone size: -
D gene: -

CDR3 protein: CASSPDNRAPLQPQHF
CDR3 DNA: TGTGCCAGCAGCCCGGACAACAGGGCACCCCTCCAGCCCCAGCATTTT
V gene: TRBV7-2
J gene: TRBJ1-5
clone size: once
D gene: -

CDR3 protein: CASSEGTGVSPLHF
CDR3 DNA: TGTGCCAGCAGTGAAGGAACAGGGGTGTCACCCCTCCACTTT
V gene: TRBV2
J gene: TRBJ1-6
clone size: once
D gene: TRBD1

CDR3 protein: CASSLVGAGIQETQYF
CDR3 DNA: TGCGCCAGCAGCTTGGTTGGAGCGGGGATCCAAGAGACCCAGTACTTC
V gene: TRBV5-1
J gene: TRBJ2-5
clone size: -
D gene: TRBD2

CDR3 protein: CASSFLGVTEAFF
CDR3 DNA: TGTGCCAGCAGTTTCTTAGGGGTCACTGAAGCTTTCTTT
V gene: TRBV12-3/TRBV12-4
J gene: TRBJ1-1
clone size: -
D gene: -

CDR3 protein: CASSPTGTYEQYF
CDR3 DNA: TGCGCCAGCAGCCCGACGGGGACCTACGAGCAGTACTTC
V gene: TRBV5-1
J gene: TRBJ2-7
clone size: -
D gene: -

CDR3 protein: CASRKGQPGYGYTF
CDR3 DNA: TGTGCCAGCAGAAAAGGACAGCCAGGGTATGGCTACACCTTC
V gene: TRBV6-5
J gene: TRBJ1-2
clone size: -
D gene: -

CDR3 protein: CASSLFSQGVGYTF
CDR3 DNA: TGTGCCAGCAGCTTATTCAGTCAAGGGGTTGGCTACACCTTC
V gene: TRBV7-9
J gene: TRBJ1-2
clone size: -
D gene: -

CDR3 protein: CASSLAKVFPGEKLFF
CDR3 DNA: TGCGCCAGCAGCTTGGCGAAAGTGTTCCCCGGTGAAAAACTGTTTTTT
V gene: TRBV5-1
J gene: TRBJ1-4
clone size: -
D gene: -

CDR3 protein: CASSSGRGGTDTQYF
CDR3 DNA: TGCGCCAGCAGCAGTGGGAGGGGCGGCACAGATACGCAGTATTTT
V gene: TRBV5-1
J gene: TRBJ2-3
clone size: -
D gene: TRBD2

CDR3 protein: CASSEQGGTEAFF
CDR3 DNA: TGTGCCAGCAGTGAACAGGGTGGCACTGAAGCTTTCTTT
V gene: TRBV6-1
J gene: TRBJ1-1
clone size: -
D gene: -

CDR3 protein: CASSSAGTSGANVLTF
CDR3 DNA: TGTGCCAGCAGTTCCGCAGGAACCTCTGGGGCCAACGTCCTGACTTTC
V gene: TRBV28
J gene: TRBJ2-6
clone size: -
D gene: -

CDR3 protein: CASSQPGLAGEQYF
CDR3 DNA: TGTGCCAGCAGCCAGCCGGGACTAGCGGGCGAGCAGTACTTC
V gene: TRBV7-2
J gene: TRBJ2-7
clone size: -
D gene: TRBD2

CDR3 protein: CASSQAGGFSTDTQYF
CDR3 DNA: TGTGCCAGCAGCCAAGCAGGGGGGTTCAGCACAGATACGCAGTATTTT
V gene: TRBV14
J gene: TRBJ2-3
clone size: few
D gene: -

CDR3 protein: CASSFGNGEEDEQFF
CDR3 DNA: TGTGCCAGCAGCTTCGGGAATGGTGAGGAGGATGAGCAGTTCTTC
V gene: TRBV7-9
J gene: TRBJ2-1
clone size: -
D gene: -

CDR3 protein: CASSDRQGNQPQHF
CDR3 DNA: TGTGCCAGCAGTGATCGGCAGGGGAATCAGCCCCAGCATTTT
V gene: TRBV2
J gene: TRBJ1-5
clone size: -
D gene: -

CDR3 protein: CATSRFNSPGANVLTF
CDR3 DNA: TGTGCCACCAGCAGATTTAACAGCCCTGGGGCCAACGTCCTGACTTTC
V gene: TRBV15
J gene: TRBJ2-6
clone size: -
D gene: -

CDR3 protein: CASSLGLASYNEQFF
CDR3 DNA: TGTGCTAGCAGCTTAGGACTAGCGAGCTACAATGAGCAGTTCTTC
V gene: TRBV7-7
J gene: TRBJ2-1
clone size: once
D gene: TRBD2

CDR3 protein: CASSTERRGGGYTF
CDR3 DNA: TGTGCCAGTAGTACTGAAAGGCGAGGAGGGGGCTACACCTTC
V gene: TRBV19
J gene: TRBJ1-2
clone size: -
D gene: -

CDR3 protein: CASSPRPGVGEKLFF
CDR3 DNA: TGTGCCAGCAGCCCCAGGCCGGGGGTTGGGGAAAAACTGTTTTTT
V gene: TRBV5-5
J gene: TRBJ1-4
clone size: -
D gene: -

CDR3 protein: CASTTRLETDTQYF
CDR3 DNA: TGTGCCAGCACCACTCGACTAGAGACAGATACGCAGTATTTT
V gene: TRBV9
J gene: TRBJ2-3
clone size: -
D gene: -

CDR3 protein: CATSRGYAGQGENIQYF
CDR3 DNA: TGTGCCACCAGCAGAGGGTACGCCGGACAGGGGGAAAACATTCAGTACTTC
V gene: TRBV15
J gene: TRBJ2-4
clone size: -
D gene: TRBD1

CDR3 protein: CASSEGLAGETQYF
CDR3 DNA: TGTGCCAGCAGCGAAGGACTAGCGGGAGAGACCCAGTACTTC
V gene: TRBV7-9
J gene: TRBJ2-5
clone size: -
D gene: TRBD2